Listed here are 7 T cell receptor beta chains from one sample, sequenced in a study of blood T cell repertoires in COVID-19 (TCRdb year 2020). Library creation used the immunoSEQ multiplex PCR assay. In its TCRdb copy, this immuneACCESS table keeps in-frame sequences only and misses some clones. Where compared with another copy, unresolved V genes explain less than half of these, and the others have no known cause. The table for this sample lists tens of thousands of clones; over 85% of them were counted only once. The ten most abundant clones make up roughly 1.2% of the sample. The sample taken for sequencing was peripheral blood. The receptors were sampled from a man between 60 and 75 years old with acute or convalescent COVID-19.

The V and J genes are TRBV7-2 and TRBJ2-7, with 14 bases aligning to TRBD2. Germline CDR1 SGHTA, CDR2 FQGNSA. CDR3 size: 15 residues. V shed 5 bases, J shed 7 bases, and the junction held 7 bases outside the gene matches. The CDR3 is CASSMTSGGAFEQYF. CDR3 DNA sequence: TGTGCCAGCAGCATGACTAGCGGGGGGGCCTTTGAGCAGTACTTC.

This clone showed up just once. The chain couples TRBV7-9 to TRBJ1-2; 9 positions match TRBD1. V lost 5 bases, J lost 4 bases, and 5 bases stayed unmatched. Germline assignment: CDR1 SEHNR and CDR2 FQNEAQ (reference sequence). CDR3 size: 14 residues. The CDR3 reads CASSRDRASYGYTF. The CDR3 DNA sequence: TGTGCCAGCAGCAGGGACAGGGCATCCTATGGCTACACCTTC.

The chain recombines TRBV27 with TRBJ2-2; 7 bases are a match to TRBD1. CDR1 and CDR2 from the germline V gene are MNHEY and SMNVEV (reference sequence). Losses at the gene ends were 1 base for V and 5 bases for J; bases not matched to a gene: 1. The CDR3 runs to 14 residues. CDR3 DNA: TGTGCCAGCAGTTTATTGACAGGGACCGGGGAGCTGTTTTTT. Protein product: CASSLLTGTGELFF.

The CDR3 sequence: CASSHPGGYSGNTIYF. The CDR3 DNA reads TGTGCCAGCAGCCATCCTGGGGGCTACTCTGGAAACACCATATATTTT. The V and J genes are TRBV3-1 (or the pseudogene TRBV3-2) and TRBJ1-3; D possibly corresponds to TRBD1 (6 bases). The CDR3 contains 16 residues. The V end was cut by 3 bases, the J end by 0 bases, with 12 bases between. Germline-derived CDR1 and CDR2 are LGHDT and YNNKEL (reference sequence).

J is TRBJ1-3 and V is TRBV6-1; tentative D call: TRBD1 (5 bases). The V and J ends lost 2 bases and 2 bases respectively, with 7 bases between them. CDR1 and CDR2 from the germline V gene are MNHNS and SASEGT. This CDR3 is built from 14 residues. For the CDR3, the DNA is TGTGCCAGCAGTGAAAAAGGGGCTGGAAACACCATATATTTT. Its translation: CASSEKGAGNTIYF.

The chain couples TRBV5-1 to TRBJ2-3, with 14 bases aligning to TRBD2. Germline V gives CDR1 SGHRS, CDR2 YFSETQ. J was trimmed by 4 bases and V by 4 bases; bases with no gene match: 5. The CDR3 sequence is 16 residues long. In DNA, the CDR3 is TGCGCCAGCAGCCTGACTAGCGGGGGGGCCTCAGATACGCAGTATTTT. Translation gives CASSLTSGGASDTQYF.

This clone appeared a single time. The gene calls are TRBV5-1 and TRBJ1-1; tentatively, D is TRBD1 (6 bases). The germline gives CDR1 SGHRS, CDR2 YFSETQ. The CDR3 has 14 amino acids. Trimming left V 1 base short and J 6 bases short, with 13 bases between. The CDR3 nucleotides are TGCGCCAGCAGCTTGTCAGGGGCAAACGCTGAAGCTTTCTTT. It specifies CASSLSGANAEAFF. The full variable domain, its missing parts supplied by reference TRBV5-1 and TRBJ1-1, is KAGVTQTPRYLIKTRGQQVTLSCSPISGHRSVSWYQQTPGQGLQFLFEYFSETQRNKGNFPGRFSGRQFSNSRSEMNVSTLELGDSALYLCASSLSGANAEAFFGQGTRLTVV.